This TCR beta chain was profiled in a study of human T cells and chemical hapten exposure. Study context: All patients underwent weekly scalp dosing with diphenylcyclopropenone for the full approximately 25-week study.

For the library, individual cDNA molecules each received unique molecular identifiers. TCRdb ran MiXCR on the RACE reads and lists one entry per CDR3 protein. The sample records approximately 77,000 distinct CDR3 sequences, about 8% being singletons. The CDR3 consists of 14 residues. CDR1 is SGHTS, CDR2 YDEGEE, per germline. J lost 5 bases, V lost 3 bases, and 4 bases had no gene match. This clonotype was counted between two and nine times. Its antigen is not known. The time point is: patch test 1, 2 weeks after DPC sensitization. Treatment here: therapeutic diphenylcyclopropenone sensitization with weekly scalp DPC. General study results and limits: There was a positive correlation between PT1 expanded TCR counts and patch test score. Sensitizing to DPC left TCRs with a frequency above 1 in 1000 unaltered.

The V call is TRBV5-8, the J call TRBJ1-4, with 7 bases matching TRBD1. The receptor was derived from a woman aged 25-40 years with alopecia areata. Some clones in this sample may be carry-over from other donors' samples. This material consisted of whole blood, taken in connection with sensitization to the hapten diphenylcyclopropenone (DPC). For the CDR3, the DNA is TGTGCCAGCAGCTCAGACAGGGTGAATGAAAAACTGTTTTTT. Protein product: CASSSDRVNEKLFF.